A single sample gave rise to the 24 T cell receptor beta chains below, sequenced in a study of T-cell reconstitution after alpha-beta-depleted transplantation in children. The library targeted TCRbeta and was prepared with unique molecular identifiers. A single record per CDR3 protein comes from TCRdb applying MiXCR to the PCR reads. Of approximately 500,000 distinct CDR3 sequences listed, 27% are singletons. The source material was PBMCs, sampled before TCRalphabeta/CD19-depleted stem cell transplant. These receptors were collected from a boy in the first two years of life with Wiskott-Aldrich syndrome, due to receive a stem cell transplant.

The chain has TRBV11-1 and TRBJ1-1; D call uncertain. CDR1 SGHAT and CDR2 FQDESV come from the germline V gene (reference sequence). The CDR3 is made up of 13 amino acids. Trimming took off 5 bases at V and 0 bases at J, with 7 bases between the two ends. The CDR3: CASSLKLNTEAFF. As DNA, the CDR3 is TGTGCCAGCAGCCTAAAGCTGAACACTGAAGCTTTCTTT. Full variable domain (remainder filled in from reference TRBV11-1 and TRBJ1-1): EAEVAQSPRYKITEKSQAVAFWCDPISGHATLYWYRQILGQGPELLVQFQDESVVDDSQLPKDRFSAERLKGVDSTLKIQPAELGDSAMYLCASSLKLNTEAFFGQGTRLTVV.

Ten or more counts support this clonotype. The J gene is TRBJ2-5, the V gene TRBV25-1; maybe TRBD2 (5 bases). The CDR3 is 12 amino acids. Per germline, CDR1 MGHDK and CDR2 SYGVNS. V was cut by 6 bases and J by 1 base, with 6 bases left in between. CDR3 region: CASRRGQETQYF. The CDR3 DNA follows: TGTGCCAGCAGACGGGGCCAAGAGACCCAGTACTTC.

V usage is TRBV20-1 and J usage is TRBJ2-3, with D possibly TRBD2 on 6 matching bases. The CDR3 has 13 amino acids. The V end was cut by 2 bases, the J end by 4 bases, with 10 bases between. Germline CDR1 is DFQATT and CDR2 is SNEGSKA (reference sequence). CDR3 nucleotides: TGCAGTGCTAGATTTGGGACTTCAGATACGCAGTATTTT. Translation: CSARFGTSDTQYF.

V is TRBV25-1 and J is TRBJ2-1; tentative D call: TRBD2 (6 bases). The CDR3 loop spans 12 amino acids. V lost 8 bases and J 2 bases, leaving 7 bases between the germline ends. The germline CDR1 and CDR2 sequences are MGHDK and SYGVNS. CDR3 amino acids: CASQRAYNEQFF. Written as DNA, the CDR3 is TGTGCCAGCCAGCGGGCCTACAATGAGCAGTTCTTC.

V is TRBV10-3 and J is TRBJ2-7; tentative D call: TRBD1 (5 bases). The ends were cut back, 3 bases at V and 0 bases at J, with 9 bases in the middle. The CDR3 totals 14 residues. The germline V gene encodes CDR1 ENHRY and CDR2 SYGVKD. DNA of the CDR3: TGTGCCATCAGTGACAGGGTCAGCTCCTACGAGCAGTACTTC. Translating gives CAISDRVSSYEQYF.

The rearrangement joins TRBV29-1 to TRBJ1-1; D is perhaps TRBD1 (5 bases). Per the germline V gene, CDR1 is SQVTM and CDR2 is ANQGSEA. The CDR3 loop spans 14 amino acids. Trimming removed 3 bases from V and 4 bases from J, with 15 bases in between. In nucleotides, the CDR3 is TGCAGCGTTGATCCGGGACTAGGATTCACTGAAGCTTTCTTT. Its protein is CSVDPGLGFTEAFF.

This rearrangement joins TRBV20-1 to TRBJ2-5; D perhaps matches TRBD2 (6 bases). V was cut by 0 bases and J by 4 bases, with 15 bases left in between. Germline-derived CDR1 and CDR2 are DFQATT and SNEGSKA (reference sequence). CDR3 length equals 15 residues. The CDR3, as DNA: TGCAGTGCTAGAGATCCTAGGGCGGAGGGAGAGACCCAGTACTTC. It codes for CSARDPRAEGETQYF.

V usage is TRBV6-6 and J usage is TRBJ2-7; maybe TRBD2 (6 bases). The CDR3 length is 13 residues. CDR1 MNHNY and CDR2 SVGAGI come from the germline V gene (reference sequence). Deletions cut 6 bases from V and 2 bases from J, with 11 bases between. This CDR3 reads CASSRSGAYEQYF. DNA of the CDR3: TGTGCCAGCAGCCGTAGCGGTGCCTACGAGCAGTACTTC.

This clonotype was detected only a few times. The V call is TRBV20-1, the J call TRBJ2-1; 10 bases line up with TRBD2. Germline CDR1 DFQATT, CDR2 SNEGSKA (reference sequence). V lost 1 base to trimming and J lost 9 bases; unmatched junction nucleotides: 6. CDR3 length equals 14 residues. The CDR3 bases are TGCAGTGCTAGAGTGGGAGCGGGAGGGCGTGAGCAGTTCTTC. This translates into CSARVGAGGREQFF.

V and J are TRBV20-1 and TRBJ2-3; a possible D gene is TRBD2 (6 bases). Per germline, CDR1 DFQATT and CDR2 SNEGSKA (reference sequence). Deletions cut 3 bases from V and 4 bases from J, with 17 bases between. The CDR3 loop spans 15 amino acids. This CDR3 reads CSASSVLAEPDTQYF. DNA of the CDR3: TGCAGTGCTAGTTCTGTACTAGCTGAGCCAGATACGCAGTATTTT.

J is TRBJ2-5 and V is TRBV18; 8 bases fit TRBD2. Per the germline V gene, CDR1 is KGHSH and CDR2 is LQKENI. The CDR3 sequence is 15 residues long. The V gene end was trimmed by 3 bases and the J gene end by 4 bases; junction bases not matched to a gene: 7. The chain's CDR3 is CASSPAAGGGETQYF. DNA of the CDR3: TGTGCCAGCTCACCGGCGGCGGGAGGAGGAGAGACCCAGTACTTC.

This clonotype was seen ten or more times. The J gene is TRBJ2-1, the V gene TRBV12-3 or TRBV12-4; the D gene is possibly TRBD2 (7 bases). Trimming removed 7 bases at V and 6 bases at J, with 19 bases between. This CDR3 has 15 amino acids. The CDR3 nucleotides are TGTGCCAGCAATATGGGGGCGGGAGCGCTCAATGAGCAGTTCTTC. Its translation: CASNMGAGALNEQFF.

For the CDR3, the DNA is TGTGCAGTTAGCGGGCGCACCGGGGAGCTGTTTTTT. Translation gives CAVSGRTGELFF. The rearrangement links TRBV7-2 to TRBJ2-2, with 7 bases fitting TRBD2. The CDR3 extends over 12 amino acids. Looked up from germline, CDR1 is SGHTA and CDR2 is FQGNSA.

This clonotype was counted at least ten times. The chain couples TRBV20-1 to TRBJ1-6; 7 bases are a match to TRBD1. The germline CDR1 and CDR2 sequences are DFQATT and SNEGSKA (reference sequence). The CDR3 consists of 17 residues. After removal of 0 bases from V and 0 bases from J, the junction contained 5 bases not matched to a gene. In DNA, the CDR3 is TGCAGTGCTAGAGATCAGGACAGGAGCTCCTATAATTCACCCCTCCACTTT. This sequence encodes CSARDQDRSSYNSPLHF.

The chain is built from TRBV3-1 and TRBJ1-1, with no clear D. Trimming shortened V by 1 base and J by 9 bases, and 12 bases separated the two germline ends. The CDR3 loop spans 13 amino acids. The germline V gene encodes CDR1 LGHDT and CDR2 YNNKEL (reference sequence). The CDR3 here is CASSQGLALKAFF. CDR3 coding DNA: TGTGCCAGCAGCCAAGGTCTAGCGCTAAAAGCTTTCTTT.

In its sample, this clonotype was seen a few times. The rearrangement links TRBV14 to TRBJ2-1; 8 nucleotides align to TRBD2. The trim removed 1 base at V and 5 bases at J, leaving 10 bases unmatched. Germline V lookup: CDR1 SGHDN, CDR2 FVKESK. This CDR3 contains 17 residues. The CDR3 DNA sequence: TGTGCCAGCAGCCAAGTCGGGACTAGATCTGGGCACAATGAGCAGTTCTTC. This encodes CASSQVGTRSGHNEQFF.

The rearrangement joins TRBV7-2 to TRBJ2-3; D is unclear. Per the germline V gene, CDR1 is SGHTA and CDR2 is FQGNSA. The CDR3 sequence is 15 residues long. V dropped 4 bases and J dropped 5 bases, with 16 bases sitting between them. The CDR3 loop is CASSSVPGVGDTQYF. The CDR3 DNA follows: TGTGCCAGCAGCTCCGTCCCAGGAGTAGGAGATACGCAGTATTTT.

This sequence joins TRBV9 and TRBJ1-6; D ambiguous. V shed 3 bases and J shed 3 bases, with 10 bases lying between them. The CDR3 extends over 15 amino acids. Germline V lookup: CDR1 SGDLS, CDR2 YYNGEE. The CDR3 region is CASSDGRNYNSPLHF. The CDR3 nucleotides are TGTGCCAGCAGCGATGGACGTAACTATAATTCACCCCTCCACTTT.

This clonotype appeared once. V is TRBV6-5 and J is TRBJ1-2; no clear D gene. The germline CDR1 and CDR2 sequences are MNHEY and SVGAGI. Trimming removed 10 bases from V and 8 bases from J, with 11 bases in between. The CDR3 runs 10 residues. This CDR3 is CATKFRGYTF. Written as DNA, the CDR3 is TGTGCCACCAAGTTTCGAGGCTACACCTTC.

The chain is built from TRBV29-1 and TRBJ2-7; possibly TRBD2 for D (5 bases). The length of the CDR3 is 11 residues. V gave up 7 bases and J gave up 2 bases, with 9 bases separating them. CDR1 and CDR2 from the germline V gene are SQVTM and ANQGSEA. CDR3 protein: CSATSTYEQYF. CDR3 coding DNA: TGCAGCGCCACTAGTACCTACGAGCAGTACTTC.

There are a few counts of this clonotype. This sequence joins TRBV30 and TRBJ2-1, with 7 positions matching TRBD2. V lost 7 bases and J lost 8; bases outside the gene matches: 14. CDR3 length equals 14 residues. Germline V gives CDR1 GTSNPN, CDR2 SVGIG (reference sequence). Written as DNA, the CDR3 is TGTGCCTCCACCCCGCGGGGGAGGGCCTATGAGCAGTTCTTC. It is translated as CASTPRGRAYEQFF.

The CDR3 region has the DNA TGTGCCAGCAGCCAGGGGACAGGGCGAGAGACCCAGTACTTC. It encodes CASSQGTGRETQYF. The genes are TRBV4-2 and TRBJ2-5; 9 nucleotides line up with TRBD1. The J segment lost 4 bases and the V segment lost 3 bases, leaving 3 bases of the junction unmatched. This CDR3 spans 14 amino acids. Germline assignment: CDR1 LGHNA and CDR2 YNFKEQ.

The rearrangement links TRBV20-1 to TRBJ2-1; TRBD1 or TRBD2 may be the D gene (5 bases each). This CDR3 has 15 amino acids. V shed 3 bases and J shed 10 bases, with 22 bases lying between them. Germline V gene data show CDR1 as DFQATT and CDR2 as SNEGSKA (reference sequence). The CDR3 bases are TGCAGTGCTAGGGGTCGTGGGGCCCTCTCGGGGGAGCAGTTCTTC. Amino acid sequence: CSARGRGALSGEQFF.

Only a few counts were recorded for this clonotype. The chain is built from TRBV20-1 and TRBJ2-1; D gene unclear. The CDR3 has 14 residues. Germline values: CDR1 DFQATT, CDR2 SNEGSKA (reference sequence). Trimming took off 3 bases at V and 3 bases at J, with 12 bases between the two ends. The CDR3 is CSARGMAVYNEQFF. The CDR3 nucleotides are TGCAGTGCTAGGGGGATGGCAGTCTACAATGAGCAGTTCTTC.